One and the same sample provided the 28 T cell receptor beta chains below, sequenced in a study of T and B cells in COVID-19 patients. TRB rearrangements were amplified by multiplex PCR with BIOMED2 TRB-A/B primers. TCRdb re-derived calls from the multiplex PCR reads in MiXCR, one entry per CDR3 protein. The data show 7,500 to 9,500 distinct CDR3 sequences, roughly 30% seen once. Each TRB amplification used about 220-500 ng of genomic DNA from blood. The sequencing input was blood. The source is a human donor who had recovered from COVID-19.

The V gene is TRBV6-5, the J gene TRBJ1-6; D possibly corresponds to TRBD1 (5 bases). Germline V CDR1 and CDR2: MNHEY, SVGAGI. The CDR3 is 18 residues long. Trimming took 6 bases from V and 5 from J, leaving 23 bases between them. The CDR3 sequence is CASSKSGGYSANNSPLHF. DNA of the CDR3: TGTGCCAGCAGCAAATCTGGGGGTTACTCGGCCAATAATTCACCCCTCCACTTT.

This chain links TRBV29-1 with TRBJ2-7; 9 positions match TRBD1. This CDR3 spans 14 amino acids. Looked up from germline, CDR1 is SQVTM and CDR2 is ANQGSEA. The V gene end was trimmed by 2 bases and the J gene end by 7 bases; junction bases not matched to a gene: 9. The CDR3 reads CSVERTGDVGEQYF. CDR3 in DNA: TGCAGCGTTGAAAGGACAGGGGACGTTGGGGAGCAGTACTTC.

This clonotype showed up many times. J is TRBJ2-7 and V is TRBV6-1; D possibly corresponds to TRBD2 (6 bases). CDR3 length: 16 amino acids. Trimming took off 6 bases at V and 1 base at J, with 19 bases between the two ends. Germline V gene lookup returns CDR1 MNHNS and CDR2 SASEGT. The CDR3 DNA follows: TGTGCCAGCAGCCCACGGTTAGCGGCACAATCCTACGAGCAGTACGTC. It encodes CASSPRLAAQSYEQYV.

Relative to its sample, this clonotype is medium-sized (0.01 to 0.1%). The chain has TRBV6-2 or TRBV6-3 and TRBJ2-1; D gene uncertain. Trimming shortened V by 0 bases and J by 4 bases, and 7 bases separated the two germline ends. This CDR3 contains 14 residues. In germline, CDR1 is MNHEY, CDR2 SVGEGT. In DNA form, the CDR3 reads TGTGCCAGCAGTTACTCGACATTGTACAATGAGCAGTTCTTC. Protein product: CASSYSTLYNEQFF.

This clonotype was found a few times. The chain uses TRBV6-4 and TRBJ2-5; TRBD1 matches 9 bases. The CDR3 sequence is 15 residues long. V lost 6 bases to trimming and J lost 4 bases; unmatched junction nucleotides: 9. In germline, CDR1 is MRHNA, CDR2 SNTAGT. In DNA, the CDR3 is TGTGCCAGCAGCGAACAGGGGGCTAGGGGAGAGACCCAGTACTTC. Translating it yields CASSEQGARGETQYF.

Sample share makes this clonotype medium-sized. V usage is TRBV5-6 and J usage is TRBJ2-1; 8 bases are shared with TRBD1. V shed 5 bases and J 5 bases; nucleotides not matched to a gene: 9. The CDR3 totals 15 residues. Germline V lookup: CDR1 SGHDT, CDR2 YYEEEE. DNA of the CDR3: TGTGCCAGCAGATTCCAGGGGGCTAGTCACAATGAGCAGTTCTTC. As protein: CASRFQGASHNEQFF.

About this clonotype: A much larger clone differs by one base, so this may be a read error. The chain combines TRBV30 with TRBJ1-1; possible D gene TRBD1, 5 bases. CDR1 is GTSNPN and CDR2 is SVGIG in the germline V gene (reference sequence). CDR3 size: 13 residues. For the CDR3, the DNA is TGTGCCTGGGGTGTACAGGTGAACACTGAAGCTTTCTTT. This translates into CAWGVQVNTEAFF.

This clonotype rates as medium-sized. The rearrangement uses TRBV6-1 and TRBJ2-3; D is undetermined. Germline CDR1 reads MNHNS; CDR2 reads SASEGT. V was pared by 4 bases and J by 0 bases, with 5 bases between. This CDR3 has 13 amino acids. CDR3 nucleotides: TGTGCCAGCAGTGGGGAAAGCACAGATACGCAGTATTTT. Encoded protein: CASSGESTDTQYF.

This clonotype is large by share. V and J are TRBV30 and TRBJ2-7; D uncertain. V lost 5 bases to trimming and J lost 3 bases, with 11 bases between them. This CDR3 has 12 amino acids. Germline lookup yields CDR1 GTSNPN and CDR2 SVGIG (reference sequence). The CDR3 is CAWESDGYEQYF. CDR3 sequence (DNA): TGTGCCTGGGAAAGCGACGGCTACGAGCAGTACTTC.

The chain combines TRBV29-1 with TRBJ1-1, with a possible D match to TRBD1 (5 bases). The V and J ends lost 5 bases and 3 bases respectively, with 10 bases between them. The CDR3 is 12 amino acids. The germline gives CDR1 SQVTM, CDR2 ANQGSEA. CDR3 protein: CSVTQGDTEAFF. The CDR3 coding sequence is TGCAGCGTTACCCAGGGAGACACTGAAGCTTTCTTT.

The gene calls are TRBV7-2 and TRBJ1-2, with a tentative D call TRBD1 (5 bases). Germline V gives CDR1 SGHTA, CDR2 FQGNSA. V lost 4 bases and J lost 0, with 9 bases in between. The CDR3 runs 14 residues. The CDR3 DNA is TGTGCCAGCAGCTCGGGACTTACTAACTATGGCTACACCTTC. Encoded protein: CASSSGLTNYGYTF.

The chain's CDR3 is CASSSGIAKETQYF. The CDR3 DNA is TGTGCCAGCAGTTCGGGAATAGCGAAAGAGACCCAGTACTTC. The chain uses TRBV28 and TRBJ2-5; D perhaps matches TRBD2 (5 bases). CDR3 length equals 14 residues. The germline V gene encodes CDR1 MDHEN and CDR2 SYDVKM. The V and J ends lost 4 bases and 3 bases respectively, with 12 bases between them. The whole variable domain, remainder taken from reference TRBV28 and TRBJ2-5, is DVKVTQSSRYLVKRTGEKVFLECVQDMDHENMFWYRQDPGLGLRLIYFSYDVKMKEKGDIPEGYSVSREKKERFSLILESASTNQTSMYLCASSSGIAKETQYFGPGTRLLVL.

This chain links TRBV27 with TRBJ2-7; TRBD1 is a possible D gene (5 bases). Germline lookup yields CDR1 MNHEY and CDR2 SMNVEV (reference sequence). This CDR3 contains 14 residues. Trimming took off 5 bases at V and 4 bases at J, with 15 bases between the two ends. The CDR3 is CASSHPDRIYEQYF. As DNA, the CDR3 is TGTGCCAGCAGTCACCCCGACAGAATTTACGAGCAGTACTTC.

This clonotype was seen more than once but under ten times. The chain uses TRBV7-2 and TRBJ2-3; D is ambiguous. The germline CDR1 and CDR2 sequences are SGHTA and FQGNSA. The CDR3 extends over 13 amino acids. Between the trimmed V and J ends, which lost 3 bases and 4 bases, there was a span of 8 bases. CDR3 in amino acids: CASSLQESDTQYF. The CDR3 bases are TGTGCCAGCAGCTTGCAAGAATCAGATACGCAGTATTTT.

This chain joins TRBV12-3 or TRBV12-4 and TRBJ1-2, with 7 bases fitting TRBD1. V lost 5 bases to trimming and J lost 8 bases; unmatched junction nucleotides: 5. There are 12 residues in the CDR3. Written as DNA, the CDR3 is TGTGCCAGCAGTACAGGGGAATGGGGCTACACCTTC. This sequence encodes CASSTGEWGYTF.

The CDR3 region has the DNA TGTGCCAGCAGCCCCCGATATGAGAAGTCTGGAAACACCATATATTTT. This codes for CASSPRYEKSGNTIYF. V and J are TRBV7-9 and TRBJ1-3, with D unclear. Germline assignment: CDR1 SEHNR and CDR2 FQNEAQ (reference sequence). CDR3 size: 16 residues. The V end lost 5 bases, the J end lost 1 base, and 15 bases lay between the germline ends.

V is TRBV20-1 and J is TRBJ2-5, with no clear D. CDR3 length equals 13 residues. V dropped 3 bases and J dropped 3 bases, with 11 bases sitting between them. CDR1 is DFQATT, CDR2 SNEGSKA, per germline (reference sequence). The CDR3: CSARSLREETQYF. For the CDR3, the DNA is TGCAGTGCTAGGAGTCTTCGGGAAGAGACCCAGTACTTC.

The chain has TRBV30 and TRBJ1-5; TRBD1 is a possible D gene (6 bases). Germline CDR1 GTSNPN, CDR2 SVGIG (reference sequence). V lost 0 bases and J 5 bases, leaving 14 bases between the germline ends. CDR3 length: 15 amino acids. The CDR3 bases are TGTGCCTGGAGTGTAGGGGGGGGAACCTATCAGCCCCAGCATTTT. This codes for CAWSVGGGTYQPQHF.

This clonotype has more than one count but fewer than ten. The V gene is TRBV6-4, the J gene TRBJ2-2; no definite D call. Between the trimmed V and J ends, which lost 0 bases and 1 base, there was a span of 3 bases. The germline V gene encodes CDR1 MRHNA and CDR2 SNTAGT. CDR3 length: 14 amino acids. The CDR3, as DNA: TGTGCCAGCAGTGACTCGGGGAACACCGGGGAGCTGTTTTTT. This gives the protein CASSDSGNTGELFF.

Within the sample, this clonotype is medium-sized (0.01 to 0.1%). The CDR3 region has the DNA TGTGCCAGCAGTGAGGGACCCGGAGGGGAGACCCAGTACTTC. Its protein is CASSEGPGGETQYF. This chain links TRBV6-1 with TRBJ2-5, with D possibly matching TRBD2 (6 bases). V was cut by 3 bases and J by 5 bases, with 13 bases left in between. CDR1 MNHNS and CDR2 SASEGT come from the germline V gene. This CDR3 has 14 amino acids.

This clonotype was counted a single time. The chain carries TRBV6-5 and TRBJ2-1; 12 nucleotides agree with TRBD1. The J segment lost 6 bases and the V segment lost 4 bases, leaving 1 base of the junction unmatched. The CDR3 sequence is 14 residues long. Germline V gives CDR1 MNHEY, CDR2 SVGAGI. DNA of the CDR3: TGTGCCAGCAGTTTGGGACAGGGGGCCAATGAGCAGTTCTTC. This translates into CASSLGQGANEQFF.

In this sample, this clonotype turned up a few times. The chain has TRBV7-2 and TRBJ2-7; D possibly corresponds to TRBD1 (5 bases). V lost 5 bases and J 3 bases, leaving 14 bases between the germline ends. The CDR3 is 14 amino acids. Germline V lookup: CDR1 SGHTA, CDR2 FQGNSA. The CDR3 sequence: CASSPMQGNYEQYF. In DNA, the CDR3 is TGTGCCAGCAGCCCTATGCAGGGAAACTACGAGCAGTACTTC.

In DNA form, the CDR3 reads TGTGCCAGCAGTCTAGTAGCACCTTCTGGGGCCAACGTCCTGACTTTC. Protein product: CASSLVAPSGANVLTF. This chain connects TRBV28 to TRBJ2-6; D gene ambiguous. CDR1 is MDHEN and CDR2 is SYDVKM in the germline V gene. Deletions cut 5 bases from V and 1 base from J, with 12 bases between. The CDR3 covers 16 residues.

This clonotype is medium-sized (0.01 to 0.1%) in the sample. The rearrangement uses TRBV6-5 and TRBJ2-7; possible D gene TRBD1, 6 bases. V was trimmed by 0 bases and J by 3 bases, leaving 15 bases between them. The CDR3 is 16 residues long. The germline V gene has CDR1 MNHEY and CDR2 SVGAGI. Written as DNA, the CDR3 is TGTGCCAGCAGTTACTCGAGAACAAGACAGGACTACGAGCAGTACTTC. Protein sequence: CASSYSRTRQDYEQYF.

This clonotype was counted between two and nine times. The chain has TRBV7-6 and TRBJ2-7; tentatively, D is TRBD1 (6 bases). Germline V gene lookup returns CDR1 SGHVS and CDR2 FNYEAQ. The CDR3 covers 13 residues. V dropped 3 bases and J dropped 2 bases, with 8 bases sitting between them. The CDR3 reads CASSFRQAYEQYF. In nucleotides, the CDR3 is TGTGCCAGCAGCTTCCGACAGGCCTACGAGCAGTACTTC. The variable domain in full, completed from reference TRBV7-6 and TRBJ2-7, reads GAGVSQSPRYKVTKRGQDVALRCDPISGHVSLYWYRQALGQGPEFLTYFNYEAQQDKSGLPNDRFSAERPEGSISTLTIQRTEQRDSAMYRCASSFRQAYEQYFGPGTRLTVT.

This clonotype was recorded a few times. The chain carries TRBV10-3 and TRBJ1-3, with D perhaps TRBD1 (5 bases). Germline V CDR1 and CDR2: ENHRY, SYGVKD. CDR3 length: 13 amino acids. Trimming removed 8 bases at V and 6 bases at J, with 14 bases between. CDR3 residues: CAIVGPKLNTIYF. In nucleotides, the CDR3 is TGTGCCATCGTGGGACCCAAGCTAAACACCATATATTTT.

In this sample, this clonotype is medium-sized. This CDR3 is CASTTLEVGNTGELFF. CDR3 nucleotides: TGTGCCAGTACCACCCTCGAAGTGGGCAACACCGGGGAGCTGTTTTTT. The chain recombines TRBV19 with TRBJ2-2; no reliable D call. The CDR3 contains 16 residues. Trimming cost V 7 bases and J 2 bases, with 17 bases left between them. Germline V lookup: CDR1 LNHDA, CDR2 SQIVND (reference sequence).

This chain links TRBV12-3 or TRBV12-4 with TRBJ1-2; D not certain. The CDR3 is 14 residues long. Deletions cut 4 bases from V and 5 bases from J, with 14 bases between. As DNA, the CDR3 is TGTGCCAGCAGTTCAACCAAGGGTACTTATGGCTACACCTTC. Translating gives CASSSTKGTYGYTF.